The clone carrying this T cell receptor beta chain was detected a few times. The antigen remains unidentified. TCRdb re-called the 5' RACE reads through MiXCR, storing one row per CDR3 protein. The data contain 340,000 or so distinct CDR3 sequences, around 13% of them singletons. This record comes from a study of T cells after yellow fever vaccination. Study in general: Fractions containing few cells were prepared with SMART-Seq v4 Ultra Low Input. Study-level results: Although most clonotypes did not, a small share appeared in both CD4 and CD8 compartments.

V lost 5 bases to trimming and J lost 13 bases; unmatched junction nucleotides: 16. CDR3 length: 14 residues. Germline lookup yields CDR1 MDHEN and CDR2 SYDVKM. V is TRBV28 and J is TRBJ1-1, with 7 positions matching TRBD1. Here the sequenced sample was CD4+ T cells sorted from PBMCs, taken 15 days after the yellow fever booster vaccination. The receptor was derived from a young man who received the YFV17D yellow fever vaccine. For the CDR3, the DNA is TGTGCCAGCAGTCCCCCGGACAGGTTTGATAGAGTTTTCTTT. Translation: CASSPPDRFDRVFF.